This T cell receptor beta chain was recovered during a study of shared clonotypes between healthy human individuals. CDR3 length: 14 amino acids. Germline loops: CDR1 SNHLY, CDR2 FYNNEI. The ends were cut back, 8 bases at V and 8 bases at J, with 19 bases in the middle. Here immunoSEQ multiplex PCR was the method, and the copy in TCRdb shows in-frame clones only, minus some. The top ten clones hold about 1.1% of a sample with some 2 million clones, about 94% of them seen once. Details on this clone: Its antigen is unknown.

Study-wide results and limits: Unshared clonotypes carried lower generation probabilities than those common to all four donors. The study generally estimated greater richness for naive than memory subsets. Limited genetic and exposure-history diversity came from having few donors.

The naive CD8 subset, CD45RO-negative cells positively selected for CCR7, excluded terminally differentiated effector memory CD45RA+ cells. Recent vaccinations or acute infections were absent in the healthy HIV-negative adult donors. The sample was naive CD8+ T cells sorted from blood. The V call is TRBV2, the J call TRBJ1-5, with a weak D call TRBD1 (6 bases). This TCR derives from a man between 18 and 29 years old in good health. The CDR3 loop is CASWDTDFMEPQHF. CDR3 nucleotides: TGTGCCAGCTGGGACACCGACTTCATGGAGCCCCAGCATTTT.